The rows below give T cell receptor beta chains drawn from one sample of a study of beta chain features in type 1 diabetes. Produced via immunoSEQ multiplex PCR; TCRdb's table is partial and in-frame only. The profile shows around 300,000 clones, roughly 11% of them singletons. The source material was naive CD4+ T cells from blood. The receptors were gathered from a woman aged 25-40 years in good health. CDR3s include the opening cysteine and the closing phenylalanine or tryptophan. Fields, in order: V gene, CDR3 length, D gene, clone size, J gene, CDR3 protein, CDR3 DNA. The D gene is left open where the match is weak. Some rows have no size entry. The others give once, few or many, or a class for an expanded clone.

>TRBV9|12|NA|NA|TRBJ2-1
CASSQANGEQFF
TGTGCCAGCAGCCAGGCGAACGGTGAGCAGTTCTTC
>TRBV18|17|TRBD1|NA|TRBJ2-7
CASSPPAGTGGHYEQYF
TGTGCCAGCTCACCACCGGCTGGGACAGGGGGCCACTACGAGCAGTACTTC
>TRBV5-4|12|TRBD1|few|TRBJ1-1
CASSVDRAGAFF
TGTGCCAGCAGTGTGGACAGGGCGGGGGCTTTCTTT
>TRBV7-9|13|TRBD1|NA|TRBJ1-2
CASSLGQGEGYTF
TGTGCCAGCAGCTTAGGACAGGGGGAAGGCTACACCTTC
>TRBV15|15|NA|NA|TRBJ1-2
CATSRVLEGAKGYTF
TGTGCCACCAGCAGAGTGTTAGAGGGAGCGAAGGGCTACACCTTC
>TRBV7-2|16|TRBD2|NA|TRBJ2-2
CASSLSGTSGTGELFF
TGTGCCAGCAGCCTATCCGGGACTAGCGGGACCGGGGAGCTGTTTTTT
>TRBV29-1|14|TRBD2|NA|TRBJ2-1
CSVVVLAAYNEQFF
TGCAGCGTTGTGGTACTAGCGGCCTACAATGAGCAGTTCTTC
>TRBV7-2|16|TRBD2|NA|TRBJ2-1
CASSTRTSGFYNEQFF
TGTGCCAGCAGCACCCGGACTAGCGGGTTCTACAATGAGCAGTTCTTC
>TRBV19|14|NA|few|TRBJ2-7
CASSPPWERYEQYF
TGTGCCAGTAGCCCGCCCTGGGAGCGCTACGAGCAGTACTTC
>TRBV6-5|12|TRBD1|few|TRBJ1-2
CASSYSQGRFTF
TGTGCCAGCAGTTACTCACAGGGGAGGTTCACCTTC
>TRBV4-3|15|TRBD2|few|TRBJ2-5
CASSQQASGSETQYF
TGCGCCAGCAGCCAACAGGCTAGCGGGAGCGAGACCCAGTACTTC
>TRBV2|11|NA|NA|TRBJ2-1
CASTLQGEQFF
TGTGCCAGCACTCTCCAGGGTGAGCAGTTCTTC
>TRBV27|17|NA|few|TRBJ1-1
CASRTFPSTDSVTEAFF
TGTGCCAGCAGAACCTTTCCATCGACAGACTCGGTCACTGAAGCTTTCTTT
>TRBV9|14|TRBD2|few|TRBJ2-1
CASSVEGLVDEQFF
TGTGCCAGCAGCGTAGAGGGACTAGTGGATGAGCAGTTCTTC
>TRBV7-8|13|NA|few|TRBJ2-7
CASSLASAYEQYF
TGTGCCAGCAGCTTAGCGTCGGCCTACGAGCAGTACTTC
>TRBV11-2|13|TRBD2|NA|TRBJ2-7
CASSGGGTGEQYF
TGTGCCAGCAGCGGCGGGGGGACGGGTGAGCAGTACTTC
>TRBV15|13|NA|few|TRBJ2-1
CATSSRIPGFQFF
TGTGCCACCAGCTCCAGAATCCCGGGATTTCAGTTCTTC
>TRBV5-1|14|NA|NA|TRBJ1-2
CASSLGPGEYGYTF
TGCGCCAGCAGCTTGGGACCCGGGGAGTATGGCTACACCTTC
>TRBV28|14|TRBD1|NA|TRBJ1-2
CASSSGTGSYGYTF
TGTGCCAGCAGTTCCGGGACAGGATCCTATGGCTACACCTTC
>TRBV2|15|NA|NA|TRBJ2-2
CASSGQGSNTGELFF
TGTGCCAGCAGTGGTCAGGGGAGTAACACCGGGGAGCTGTTTTTT
>TRBV5-4|16|TRBD1|NA|TRBJ1-5
CASSVGGDRGSQPQHF
TGTGCCAGCAGCGTTGGGGGGGACAGGGGTAGTCAGCCCCAGCATTTT
>TRBV12-5|13|NA|NA|TRBJ2-7
CASGLGDSYEQYF
TGTGCTAGTGGTTTAGGAGACTCCTACGAGCAGTACTTC
>TRBV28|13|NA|NA|TRBJ2-5
CASSLGREETQYF
TGTGCCAGCAGTCTTGGTAGGGAGGAGACCCAGTACTTC
>TRBV4-3|16|NA|few|TRBJ1-1
CASSQVAGRMNTEAFF
TGCGCCAGCAGCCAAGTCGCAGGAAGAATGAACACTGAAGCTTTCTTT
>TRBV5-4|14|TRBD1|NA|TRBJ2-1
CASSFRTGYNEQFF
TGTGCCAGCAGCTTTAGGACAGGGTATAATGAGCAGTTCTTC
>TRBV28|14|NA|NA|TRBJ1-5
CASSLFLSNQPQHF
TGTGCCAGCAGTTTATTCCTTAGCAATCAGCCCCAGCATTTT